This T cell receptor beta chain was sequenced in a study of cytomegalovirus exposure and HLA in healthy donors. V trimming: 6 bases; J trimming: 3 bases; junction bases outside the gene matches: 8. In germline, CDR1 is SGHTA, CDR2 FQGNSA. The CDR3 totals 16 residues. The repertoire was sequenced with immunoSEQ multiplex PCR; TCRdb's copy has only in-frame clones and lacks some. The repertoire consists of roughly 110,000 clones, with about 87% occurring once and the leading ten covering 1.8%. The sequence derives from a woman younger than 35 in good health and CMV-seropositive. The chain combines TRBV7-2 with TRBJ1-2, with 12 bases identical to TRBD1. The source material was PBMCs. The DNA of the CDR3 is TGTGCCAGCAGTTGGACCGGGACAGGGGGCGACTATGGCTACACCTTC. Protein sequence: CASSWTGTGGDYGYTF.